The next 11 T cell receptor beta chains were all read from a single sample in a study of T-cell memory formation after mild COVID-19. TCRdb fed the 5' RACE reads into MiXCR, producing one record per CDR3 protein. The sample lists around 110,000 distinct CDR3 sequences; under 15% were seen once. The sample comprised PBMCs or a T cell subset sorted from them (not recorded which). These receptors were obtained from a young man who had mild COVID-19 (a few samples of this study predate the infection). Cell type and time point are not known.

The CDR3 coding sequence is TGCGCCAGCAGCTTGTGGGCAACCGGGAAAAACTATGGCTACACCTTC. It specifies CASSLWATGKNYGYTF. The rearrangement links TRBV5-1 to TRBJ1-2; D unclear. The V end was cut by 1 base, the J end by 2 bases, with 15 bases between. The CDR3 contains 16 residues. In germline, CDR1 is SGHRS, CDR2 YFSETQ.

This clonotype was found a few times. The DNA for the CDR3 is TGTGCCAGCTCTACGACAGGGTCCCACCCTCCCGGGGAGCTGTTTTTT. Protein: CASSTTGSHPPGELFF. The chain recombines TRBV18 with TRBJ2-2, with TRBD1 matching over 7 bases. The CDR3 length is 16 residues. Germline V lookup: CDR1 KGHSH, CDR2 LQKENI. The ends lost 6 bases at V and 6 bases at J; junction bases unmatched: 13.

This clonotype was counted a few times. The J gene is TRBJ2-7, the V gene TRBV9; 7 nucleotides match TRBD1. Losses at the gene ends were 4 bases for V and 1 base for J; bases not matched to a gene: 8. CDR3 size: 15 residues. Germline V gene sequence: CDR1 SGDLS, CDR2 YYNGEE. The CDR3 nucleotides read TGTGCCAGCAGCCCCCGAGGACAGGTATCCTACGAGCAGTACTTC. This encodes CASSPRGQVSYEQYF. Combining the CDR3 with reference TRBV9 and TRBJ2-7 gives the whole variable domain DSGVTQTPKHLITATGQRVTLRCSPRSGDLSVYWYQQSLDQGLQFLIQYYNGEERAKGNILERFSAQQFPDLHSELNLSSLELGDSALYFCASSPRGQVSYEQYFGPGTRLTVT.

The V and J genes are TRBV7-2 and TRBJ1-1; possible D gene TRBD1, 5 bases. This CDR3 spans 15 amino acids. V was clipped by 2 bases and J by 5 bases, with 15 bases between them. Germline CDR1 and CDR2: SGHTA and FQGNSA. The CDR3 here is CASSLQDIASTEAFF. DNA for the CDR3: TGTGCCAGCAGCTTACAGGACATCGCGAGTACTGAAGCTTTCTTT.

This clonotype was detected a few times. This chain uses TRBV11-2 with TRBJ2-1; no firm D call. In germline, CDR1 is SGHAT, CDR2 FQNNGV. V was trimmed by 2 bases and J by 4 bases, leaving 6 bases between them. The CDR3 totals 13 residues. CDR3 sequence: CASSLSDYNEQFF. CDR3 in DNA: TGTGCCAGCAGCTTATCTGATTACAATGAGCAGTTCTTC.

This clonotype has a handful of counts. V is TRBV7-6 and J is TRBJ2-1; 11 bases map to TRBD2. This CDR3 contains 15 residues. The germline gives CDR1 SGHVS, CDR2 FNYEAQ. V lost 5 bases to trimming and J lost 5 bases; unmatched junction nucleotides: 5. The DNA of the CDR3 is TGTGCCAGCAGCCCCCTAGCGGGGGGAGACAATGAGCAGTTCTTC. Translation gives CASSPLAGGDNEQFF.

This clonotype was observed a handful of times. The V gene is TRBV20-1, the J gene TRBJ1-5, with a weak D call TRBD1 (5 bases). The CDR3 loop spans 15 amino acids. Trimming left V 0 bases short and J 6 bases short, with 15 bases between. CDR1 DFQATT and CDR2 SNEGSKA come from the germline V gene (reference sequence). CDR3 in amino acids: CSAREVGQGRQPQHF. As DNA, the CDR3 is TGCAGTGCTAGAGAAGTGGGTCAGGGACGTCAGCCCCAGCATTTT.

This clonotype has a handful of counts. The gene calls are TRBV12-3 or TRBV12-4 and TRBJ2-7, with 9 bases lining up with TRBD1. V was clipped by 5 bases and J by 5 bases; unmatched bases: 19. This CDR3 is built from 18 residues. The CDR3 region is CASSPTGTGYNFGDEQYF. The CDR3 nucleotides read TGTGCCAGCAGTCCAACCGGGACAGGGTATAACTTTGGAGACGAGCAGTACTTC.

This clonotype was seen more than once but under ten times. This chain connects TRBV12-3 or TRBV12-4 to TRBJ2-2; D possibly corresponds to TRBD1 (6 bases). This CDR3 region has 16 residues. V was cut by 4 bases and J by 1 base, with 13 bases left in between. The CDR3 sequence: CASSSNRDRNTGELFF. For the CDR3, the DNA is TGTGCCAGCAGTTCCAACAGGGATCGGAACACCGGGGAGCTGTTTTTT.

This rearrangement joins TRBV4-3 to TRBJ2-5; D is perhaps TRBD2 (6 bases). Trimming removed 0 bases from V and 3 bases from J, with 11 bases in between. The CDR3 sequence is 15 residues long. The germline gives CDR1 LGHNA, CDR2 YSLEER. CDR3 nucleotide sequence: TGCGCCAGCAGCCAAGATATTGGCGGGGAAGAGACCCAGTACTTC. It codes for CASSQDIGGEETQYF.

This chain links TRBV29-1 with TRBJ2-7; 12 positions agree with TRBD2. The ends lost 2 bases at V and 4 bases at J; junction bases unmatched: 9. Looked up from germline, CDR1 is SQVTM and CDR2 is ANQGSEA. The length of the CDR3 is 16 residues. In DNA form, the CDR3 reads TGCAGCGTTGAATCCTGGACTAGCGGGGAGTCGTACGAGCAGTACTTC. Amino acids: CSVESWTSGESYEQYF.